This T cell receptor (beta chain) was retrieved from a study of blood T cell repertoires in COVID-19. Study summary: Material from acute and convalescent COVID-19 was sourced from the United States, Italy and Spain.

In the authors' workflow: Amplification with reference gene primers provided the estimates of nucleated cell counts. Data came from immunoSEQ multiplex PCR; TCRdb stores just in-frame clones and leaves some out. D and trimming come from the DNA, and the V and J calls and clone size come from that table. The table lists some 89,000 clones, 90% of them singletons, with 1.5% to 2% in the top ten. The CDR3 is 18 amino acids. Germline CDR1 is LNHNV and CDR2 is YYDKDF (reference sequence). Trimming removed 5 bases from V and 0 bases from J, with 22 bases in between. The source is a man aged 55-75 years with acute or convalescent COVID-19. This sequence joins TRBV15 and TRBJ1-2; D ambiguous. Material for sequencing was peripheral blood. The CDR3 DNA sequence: TGTGCCACCAGCGGTCACGCACGTGGCCTCGCAACTAACTATGGCTACACCTTC. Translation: CATSGHARGLATNYGYTF.